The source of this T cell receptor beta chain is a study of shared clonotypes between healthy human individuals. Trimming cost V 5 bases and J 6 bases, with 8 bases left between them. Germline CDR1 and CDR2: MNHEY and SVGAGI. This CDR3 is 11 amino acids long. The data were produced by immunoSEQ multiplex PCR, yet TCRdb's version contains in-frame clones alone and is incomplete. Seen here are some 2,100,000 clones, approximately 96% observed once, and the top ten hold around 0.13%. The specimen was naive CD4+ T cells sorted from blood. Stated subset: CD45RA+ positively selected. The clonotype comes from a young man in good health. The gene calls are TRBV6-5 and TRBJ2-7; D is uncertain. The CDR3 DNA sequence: TGTGCCAGCAGTACGATAGGCGAGCAGTACTTC. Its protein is CASSTIGEQYF.